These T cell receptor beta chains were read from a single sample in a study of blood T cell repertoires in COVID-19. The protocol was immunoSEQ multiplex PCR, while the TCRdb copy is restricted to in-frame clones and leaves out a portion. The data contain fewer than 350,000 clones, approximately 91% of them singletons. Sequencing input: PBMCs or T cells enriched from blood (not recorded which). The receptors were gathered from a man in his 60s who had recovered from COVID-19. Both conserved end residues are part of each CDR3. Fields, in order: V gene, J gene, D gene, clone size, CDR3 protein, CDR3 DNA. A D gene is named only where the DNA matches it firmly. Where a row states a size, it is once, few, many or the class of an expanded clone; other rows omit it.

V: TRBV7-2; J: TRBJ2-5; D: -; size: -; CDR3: CASSYQGGGETQYF; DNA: TGTGCCAGCAGCTACCAGGGAGGGGGAGAGACCCAGTACTTC
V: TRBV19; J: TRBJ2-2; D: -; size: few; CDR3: CASSIIWRTELFF; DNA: TGTGCCAGTAGTATTATTTGGAGGACGGAGCTGTTTTTT
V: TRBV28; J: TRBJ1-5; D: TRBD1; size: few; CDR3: CASYRGRSGPQHF; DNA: TGTGCCAGTTACAGGGGCCGAAGCGGGCCCCAGCATTTT
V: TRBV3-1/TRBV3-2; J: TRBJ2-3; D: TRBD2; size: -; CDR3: CASSQDSTSGTQYF; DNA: TGTGCCAGCAGCCAAGATTCGACTAGCGGTACGCAGTATTTT
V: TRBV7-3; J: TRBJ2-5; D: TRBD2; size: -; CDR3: CASSPWSSGSMSTQYF; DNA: TGTGCCAGCAGCCCCTGGTCTAGCGGGAGTATGTCGACCCAGTACTTC
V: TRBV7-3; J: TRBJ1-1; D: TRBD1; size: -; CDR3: CASSLTGVGATEAFF; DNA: TGTGCCAGCAGCTTGACAGGGGTTGGGGCCACTGAAGCTTTCTTT
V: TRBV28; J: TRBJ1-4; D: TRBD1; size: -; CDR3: CASSTIGTVGEKLFF; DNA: TGTGCCAGCAGCACCATAGGGACAGTTGGTGAAAAACTGTTTTTT
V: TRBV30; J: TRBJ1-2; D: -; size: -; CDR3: CAWSYQGTVVGYTF; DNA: TGTGCCTGGAGCTATCAGGGGACGGTTGTAGGCTACACCTTC
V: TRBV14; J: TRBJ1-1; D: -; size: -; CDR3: CASSQEGRVNTEAFF; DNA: TGTGCCAGCAGCCAGGAAGGCAGGGTGAACACTGAAGCTTTCTTT
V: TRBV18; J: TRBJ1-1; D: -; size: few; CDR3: CASSPRGKVNEAFF; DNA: TGTGCCAGCTCACCTCGGGGGAAGGTAAATGAAGCTTTCTTT
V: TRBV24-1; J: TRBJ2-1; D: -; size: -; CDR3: CATSDVGRTYNEQFF; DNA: TGTGCCACCAGTGATGTGGGCCGAACCTACAATGAGCAGTTCTTC
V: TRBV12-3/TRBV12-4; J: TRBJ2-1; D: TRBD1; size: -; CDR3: CASSLAGQRFF; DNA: TGTGCCAGCAGTTTAGCGGGACAGCGGTTCTTC
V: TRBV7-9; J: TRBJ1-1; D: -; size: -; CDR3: CASSLGEGYTEAFF; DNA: TGTGCCAGCAGCTTAGGAGAGGGTTACACTGAAGCTTTCTTT
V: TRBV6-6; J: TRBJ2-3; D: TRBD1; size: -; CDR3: CASSPPGQVLPTDTQYF; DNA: TGTGCCAGCAGTCCACCCGGACAGGTACTACCCACAGATACGCAGTATTTT
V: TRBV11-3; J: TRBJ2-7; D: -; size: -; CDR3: CASSLRGQGPYEQYF; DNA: TGTGCCAGCAGCTTAAGGGGACAAGGACCGTACGAGCAGTACTTC
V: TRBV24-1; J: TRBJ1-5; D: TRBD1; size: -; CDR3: CATSASPGQVSNQPQHF; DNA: TGTGCCACCAGTGCGTCGCCCGGACAGGTTAGCAATCAGCCCCAGCATTTT
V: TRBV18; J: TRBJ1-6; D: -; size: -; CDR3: CASSPSRVDNSPLHF; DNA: TGTGCCAGCTCACCGTCCAGGGTGGACAATTCACCCCTCCACTTT
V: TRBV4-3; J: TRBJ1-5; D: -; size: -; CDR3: CASSQGPLGVSNQPQHF; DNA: TGCGCCAGCAGCCAAGGACCGCTAGGGGTAAGCAATCAGCCCCAGCATTTT
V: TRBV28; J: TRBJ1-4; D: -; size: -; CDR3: CASNTRGATNEKLFF; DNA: TGTGCCAGCAATACACGCGGTGCAACTAATGAAAAACTGTTTTTT
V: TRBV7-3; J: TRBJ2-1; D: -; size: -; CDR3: CASSLTGVHNEQFF; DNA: TGTGCCAGCAGCTTAACAGGGGTCCACAATGAGCAGTTCTTC
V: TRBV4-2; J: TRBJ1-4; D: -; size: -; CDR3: CASSQEAAGVREKLFF; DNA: TGTGCCAGCAGCCAAGAGGCGGCGGGTGTTCGGGAAAAACTGTTTTTT